The clone carrying this T cell receptor beta chain came up a few times. Its antigen remains unidentified. Mismatch with germline at one junction end may stem from a read error. The data were obtained in a study of regulatory T cells in long-lasting Graves disease. Assembly of TCR beta libraries relied on iRepertoire HTBI primers together with Arm-PCR of CDR3 regions. TCRdb re-called the multiplex PCR reads with MiXCR, one entry per CDR3 protein. The table has under 500,000 distinct CDR3 sequences, 20% seen once; the top ten hold 20% to 25%. Whole-study findings and limits: TRBV28, TRBJ1-2 and TRBJ2-5 were segments that persistent disease favored.

Time point meaning: persistent/refractory GD, antithyroid drugs over 5 years with positive TRAb. PBMCs provided the RNA from which the TCR library was made. This CDR3 is built from 18 residues. The sequencing here drew on peripheral blood mononuclear cells (PBMCs), taken when the disease was refractory, from a patient treated with antithyroid drugs. The chain recombines TRBV12-3 or TRBV12-4 with TRBJ2-2, with TRBD2 matching 11 bases. The sequence was obtained from a female donor with Graves disease. DNA for the CDR3: TGTGCCAGCAGTTTGGACCCCCCGGGACTAGCGGACACCAGGGAGCTGTTTTTT. Residues: CASSLDPPGLADTRELFF.